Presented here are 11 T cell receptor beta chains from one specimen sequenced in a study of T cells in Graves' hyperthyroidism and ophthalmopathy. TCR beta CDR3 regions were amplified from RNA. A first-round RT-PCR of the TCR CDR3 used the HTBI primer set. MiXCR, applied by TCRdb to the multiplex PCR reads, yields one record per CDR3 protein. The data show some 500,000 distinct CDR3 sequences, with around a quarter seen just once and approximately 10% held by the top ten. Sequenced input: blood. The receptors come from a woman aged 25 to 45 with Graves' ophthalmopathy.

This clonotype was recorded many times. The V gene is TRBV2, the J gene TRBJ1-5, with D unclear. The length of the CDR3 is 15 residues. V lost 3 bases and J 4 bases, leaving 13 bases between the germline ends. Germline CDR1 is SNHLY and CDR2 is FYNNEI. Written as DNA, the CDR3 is TGTGCCAGCAGTGAGGGGAGGATGGGTAATCAGCCCCAGCATTTT. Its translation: CASSEGRMGNQPQHF.

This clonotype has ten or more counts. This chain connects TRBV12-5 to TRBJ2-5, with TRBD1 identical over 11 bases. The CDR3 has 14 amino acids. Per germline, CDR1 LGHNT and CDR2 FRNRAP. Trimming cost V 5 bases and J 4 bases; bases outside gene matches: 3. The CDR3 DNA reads TGTGCTAGTGGTACGGGGACAGGGGGAGAGACCCAGTACTTC. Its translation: CASGTGTGGETQYF. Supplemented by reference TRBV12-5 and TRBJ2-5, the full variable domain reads DARVTQTPRHKVTEMGQEVTMRCQPILGHNTVFWYRQTMMQGLELLAYFRNRAPLDDSGMPKDRFSAEMPDATLATLKIQPSEPRDSAVYFCASGTGTGGETQYFGPGTRLLVL.

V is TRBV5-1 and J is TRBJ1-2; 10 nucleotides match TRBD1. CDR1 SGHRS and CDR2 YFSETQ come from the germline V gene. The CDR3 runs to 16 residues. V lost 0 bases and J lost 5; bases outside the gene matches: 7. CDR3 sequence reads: CASSLDSTGGRYGYTF. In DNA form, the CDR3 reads TGCGCCAGCAGCTTGGATTCGACAGGGGGCAGATATGGCTACACCTTC.

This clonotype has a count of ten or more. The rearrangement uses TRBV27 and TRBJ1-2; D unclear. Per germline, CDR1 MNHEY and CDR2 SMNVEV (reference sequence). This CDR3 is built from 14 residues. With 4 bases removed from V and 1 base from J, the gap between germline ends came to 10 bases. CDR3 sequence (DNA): TGTGCCAGCAGTTCTTCCGGGATTAACTATGGCTACACCTTC. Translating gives CASSSSGINYGYTF.

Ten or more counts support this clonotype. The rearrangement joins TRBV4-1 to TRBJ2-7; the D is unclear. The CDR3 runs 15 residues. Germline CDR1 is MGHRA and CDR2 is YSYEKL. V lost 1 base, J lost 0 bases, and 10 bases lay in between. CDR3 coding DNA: TGCGCCAGCAGCCAAGGGCGACTCCTCTCCTACGAGCAGTACTTC. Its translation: CASSQGRLLSYEQYF.

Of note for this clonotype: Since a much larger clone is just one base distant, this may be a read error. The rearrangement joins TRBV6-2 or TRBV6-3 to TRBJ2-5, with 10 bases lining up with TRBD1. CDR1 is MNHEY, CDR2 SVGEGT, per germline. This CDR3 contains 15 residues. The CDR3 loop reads CASSSGTGAKEAQYF. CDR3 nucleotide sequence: TGTGCCAGCAGCTCCGGGACAGGGGCCAAAGAGGCCCAGTACTTC.

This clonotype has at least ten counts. The CDR3 here is CASSERGRSSGANVLTF. CDR3 nucleotides: TGTGCCAGCAGTGAGCGAGGACGGTCCTCTGGGGCCAACGTCCTGACTTTC. This rearrangement joins TRBV6-1 to TRBJ2-6; no firm D call. V was cut by 3 bases and J by 0 bases, with 12 bases left in between. The CDR3 has 17 amino acids. The germline gives CDR1 MNHNS, CDR2 SASEGT.

The CDR3: CASSDRVNYNSPLHF. CDR3 nucleotides: TGTGCCAGCAGTGACAGGGTTAATTATAATTCACCCCTCCACTTT. The chain has TRBV2 and TRBJ1-6, with TRBD1 as a possible D gene (5 bases). CDR3 size: 15 residues. Looked up from germline, CDR1 is SNHLY and CDR2 is FYNNEI. V gave up 3 bases and J gave up 4 bases, with 10 bases separating them.

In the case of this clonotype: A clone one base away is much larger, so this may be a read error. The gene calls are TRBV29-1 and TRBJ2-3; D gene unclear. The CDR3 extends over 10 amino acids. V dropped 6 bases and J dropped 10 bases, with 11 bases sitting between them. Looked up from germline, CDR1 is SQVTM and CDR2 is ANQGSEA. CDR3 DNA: TGCAGCGTAGGTGACGATTCGCAGTATTTT. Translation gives CSVGDDSQYF.

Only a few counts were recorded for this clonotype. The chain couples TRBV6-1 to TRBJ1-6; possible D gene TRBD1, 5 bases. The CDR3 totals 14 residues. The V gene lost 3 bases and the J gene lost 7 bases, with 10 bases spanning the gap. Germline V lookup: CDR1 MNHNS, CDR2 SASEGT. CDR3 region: CASSEQGGNSPLHF. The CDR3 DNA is TGTGCCAGCAGTGAGCAGGGAGGGAATTCACCCCTCCACTTT.

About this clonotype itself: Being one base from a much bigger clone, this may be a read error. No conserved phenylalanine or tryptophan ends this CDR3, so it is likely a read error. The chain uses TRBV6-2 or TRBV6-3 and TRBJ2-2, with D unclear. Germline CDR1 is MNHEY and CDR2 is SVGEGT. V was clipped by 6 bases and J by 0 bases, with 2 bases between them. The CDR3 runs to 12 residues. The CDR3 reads CASRTNTGELFV. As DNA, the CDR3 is TGTGCCAGCAGAACGAACACCGGGGAGCTGTTTGTT.